These T cell receptor beta chains were read from a single sample in a study of a mutant IDH1 vaccine in newly diagnosed glioma. Clones were sequenced by immunoSEQ multiplex PCR, and TCRdb holds only the in-frame ones, with some missing. Seen here are 85,000 to 100,000 clones, roughly four fifths observed once, and the top ten hold 7% to 8%. Here the sequenced sample was PBMCs, taken from a glioma patient treated with radiotherapy, temozolomide or both. The receptors here all came from a woman between 45 and 65 years old with glioma. CDR3s include the opening cysteine and the closing phenylalanine or tryptophan. The D gene is left open where the match is weak. Clone size is not always given. Where it is, it says once, few, many or a class for expanded clones.

-	TRBV7-2	15	TRBJ2-1	-	TGTGCCAGCAGCTGGGAGGACAGGAGTTACAATGAGCAGTTCTTC	CASSWEDRSYNEQFF
-	TRBV7-2	14	TRBJ1-1	-	TGTGCCAGCAGCTACGACCGCCTGAACACTGAAGCTTTCTTT	CASSYDRLNTEAFF
-	TRBV9	14	TRBJ1-3	-	TGTGCCAGCAGCGTGGGGGAGCTTGGAAACACCATATATTTT	CASSVGELGNTIYF
-	TRBV18	16	TRBJ1-1	TRBD1	TGTGCCAGCCTAGCGGGACAGCGCAGGGTTGGCCCTGAAGCTTTCTTT	CASLAGQRRVGPEAFF
-	TRBV27	15	TRBJ1-5	-	TGTGCCAGCAGTTTATCGGATTCGGGGTATCAGCCCCAGCATTTT	CASSLSDSGYQPQHF
-	TRBV30	15	TRBJ1-6	-	TGTGCCTGGAGAAGCCCCCGGGGGGGTTTTTCACCCCTCCACTTT	CAWRSPRGGFSPLHF
-	TRBV4-1	15	TRBJ1-5	-	TGCGCCAGCAGCCAAGTTCACAGGGACAATCAGCCCCAGCATTTT	CASSQVHRDNQPQHF
-	TRBV7-2	14	TRBJ1-5	-	TGTGCCAGCGAGCAGGGAAACAGCAATCAGCCCCAGCATTTT	CASEQGNSNQPQHF
few	TRBV11-2	13	TRBJ1-2	-	TGTGCCAGCAGCGTTACTGCGAACTATGGCTACACCTTC	CASSVTANYGYTF
-	TRBV19	15	TRBJ1-3	-	TGTGCCACCTCCAATCCCTCGGACTCTGGAAACACCATATATTTT	CATSNPSDSGNTIYF
-	TRBV9	14	TRBJ2-2	-	TGTGCCAGCAGTTGGGCGACGAACACCGGGGAGCTGTTTTTT	CASSWATNTGELFF
-	TRBV5-1	13	TRBJ2-2	-	TGCGCCAGCAGCCGAGAGGGCACCGGGGAGCTGTTTTTT	CASSREGTGELFF
-	TRBV18	12	TRBJ2-3	-	TGTGCCAGCTCACGAGGGTCGGATACGCAGTATTTT	CASSRGSDTQYF
-	TRBV7-9	14	TRBJ1-3	-	TGTGCCAGCAGCAGCGCTTGGGGCGGAAACACCATATATTTT	CASSSAWGGNTIYF
-	TRBV6-1	17	TRBJ2-1	-	TGTGCCAGCAGTGACCGTAGGTCCGAGAGCTCCTACAATGAGCAGTTCTTC	CASSDRRSESSYNEQFF
-	TRBV18	13	TRBJ1-1	-	TGTGCCAGCTCATGGGGCCGGAACACTGAAGCTTTCTTT	CASSWGRNTEAFF
once	TRBV6-1	15	TRBJ2-7	TRBD1	TGTGCCAGCACCTCCGGGACAGCAAATTCTTACGAGCAGTACTTC	CASTSGTANSYEQYF
-	TRBV7-2	14	TRBJ1-1	-	TGTGCCAGCAGCTTAGGCGCCAGTTACACTGAAGCTTTCTTT	CASSLGASYTEAFF
-	TRBV27	15	TRBJ1-3	-	TGTGCCAGCAGTTTCGGAGGGGGGACTGGAAACACCATATATTTT	CASSFGGGTGNTIYF
few	TRBV9	17	TRBJ1-1	-	TGTGCCAGCAGCGTCAATGACGGGAGAGCCATGAACACTGAAGCTTTCTTT	CASSVNDGRAMNTEAFF
few	TRBV18	13	TRBJ1-1	-	TGTGCCAGCTCACCAGCCGTGAACACTGAAGCTTTCTTT	CASSPAVNTEAFF
once	TRBV5-1	16	TRBJ1-2	TRBD1	TGCGCCAGCAGCCTCCAGACAGGGGGCGCGGATAAGGGCTACACCTTC	CASSLQTGGADKGYTF
-	TRBV6-5	15	TRBJ1-2	-	TGTGCCAGCAGTTACCGGGCAAGGGGTAACTATGGCTACACCTTC	CASSYRARGNYGYTF
-	TRBV6-1	15	TRBJ1-6	TRBD1	TGTGCCAGCAGTGAACGCACAGGGGGAAGGTCACCCCTCCACTTT	CASSERTGGRSPLHF
-	TRBV27	13	TRBJ1-6	-	TGTGCCAGCAGTTTGAAACGGGGTTCACCCCTCCACTTT	CASSLKRGSPLHF
-	TRBV5-5	14	TRBJ2-5	-	TGTGCCAGCAGCTTGGATCCAGGGACAGAGACCCAGTACTTC	CASSLDPGTETQYF
-	TRBV2	16	TRBJ2-2	-	TGTGCCAGCAGTGGGAGTAGCGTGGGTGGCACCGGGGAGCTGTTTTTT	CASSGSSVGGTGELFF
few	TRBV5-1	15	TRBJ1-1	-	TGCGCCAGCAGCGCAACAGGGAACCTGAACACTGAAGCTTTCTTT	CASSATGNLNTEAFF
-	TRBV5-1	14	TRBJ2-7	-	TGCGCCAGCAGCTTGGTGGGAGATGTGACCGAGCAGTACTTC	CASSLVGDVTEQYF
once	TRBV5-4	15	TRBJ1-2	-	TGTGCCAGCAGCTCTCTGGTAGGCCCCAGCTATGGCTACACCTTC	CASSSLVGPSYGYTF
few	TRBV7-9	13	TRBJ1-1	-	TGTGCCAGCAGCTTAGAGGTGAACACTGAAGCTTTCTTT	CASSLEVNTEAFF
once	TRBV29-1	12	TRBJ2-3	TRBD1	TGCAGCGTTGAAGTGAAAGGGGGCGGTCCGTATTTT	CSVEVKGGGPYF
-	TRBV27	17	TRBJ2-2	TRBD2	TGTGCCAGCAGTATCAAACTAGCGGGGGGGCCTCCCGGGGAGCTGTTTTTT	CASSIKLAGGPPGELFF
-	TRBV18	15	TRBJ2-7	TRBD1	TGTGCCAGCTCACTAGGACAGGGATCGACCTACGAGCAGTACTTC	CASSLGQGSTYEQYF
-	TRBV5-1	16	TRBJ2-2	TRBD1	TGCGCCAGCAGCTCGGGACAGGGGGCGCCCACCGGGGAGCTGTTTTTT	CASSSGQGAPTGELFF
-	TRBV5-4	13	TRBJ1-2	TRBD1	TGTGCCAGCAGCGCTGACAGGGTGAGTGGCTACACCTTC	CASSADRVSGYTF
-	TRBV2	15	TRBJ1-6	TRBD1	TGTGCCAGCAGACCCACGACAGGGTTGGGGTCACCCCTCCACTTT	CASRPTTGLGSPLHF